This TCR beta chain was sequenced during a study of OX40 agonist ivuxolimab in advanced cancers. Study-level information: People in dose escalation had one of these cancers: hepatocellular carcinoma, melanoma, renal cell or head and neck cancer.

Repertoires were generated with immunoSEQ multiplex PCR, while TCRdb's copy carries only in-frame clones and drops some. This table holds 75,000 to 95,000 clones, about 87% found once. Study results and limitations: Some nonresponders additionally presented with little normalized T-cell clonal expansion. In CD8+ T cells, expanded clones were on average more numerous than in CD4+.

V dropped 0 bases and J dropped 8 bases, with 13 bases sitting between them. CDR1 is GTSNPN, CDR2 SVGIG, per germline (reference sequence). There are 14 residues in the CDR3. Regarding this clone: Its antigen is not known. This same CDR3 is encoded by further DNA sequences in the sample.

The TCR sequence derives from an adult with an advanced solid tumor such as melanoma, head and neck, liver or kidney cancer. The chain has TRBV30 and TRBJ1-4; weak D call: TRBD1 (6 bases). Specimen: CD4+ or CD8+ T cells sorted from blood, collected in a trial of the OX40 agonist ivuxolimab. The CDR3 region has the DNA TGTGCCTGGAGTGTTCGGGGGGCGGGGGAAAAACTGTTTTTT. Protein product: CAWSVRGAGEKLFF. Looking up the rest from reference TRBV30 and TRBJ1-4 gives the full variable domain: SQTIHQWPATLVQPVGSPLSLECTVEGTSNPNLYWYRQAAGRGLQLLFYSVGIGQISSEVPQNLSASRPQDRQFILSSKKLLLSDSGFYLCAWSVRGAGEKLFFGSGTQLSVL.